A selection of T cell receptor beta chains follows, all from one sample in a study of OX40 agonist ivuxolimab in advanced cancers. The table came from immunoSEQ multiplex PCR; TCRdb's copy has only in-frame clones and leaves some out. The sample yields some 96,000 clones, around 91% seen once. Material: CD4+ or CD8+ T cells sorted from blood, obtained in a trial of the OX40 agonist ivuxolimab. These receptors all come from an adult with an advanced solid tumor such as melanoma, head and neck, liver or kidney cancer. Each CDR3 is given without its conserved first and last residue. Some rows have no size entry. The others give once, few or many, or a class for an expanded clone.

cdr3_length,v_call,clone_size,j_call,cdr3_aa
11,TRBV19,once,TRBJ1-1,ASSIGQNTEAF
10,TRBV18,once,TRBJ2-7,ASSPTVGEQY
13,TRBV9,.,TRBJ2-3,ASSVGSGGTDTQY
13,TRBV6-6,.,TRBJ2-3,ASSPGTGESDTQY
11,TRBV5-1,.,TRBJ2-2,ASSLADGPHRF
13,TRBV5-1,.,TRBJ1-4,ASSTIGGHDEKLF
11,TRBV2,.,TRBJ2-5,ASSASHKETQY
14,TRBV7-2,.,TRBJ2-7,ASSLVGGTNSYEQY
11,TRBV7-9,.,TRBJ1-1,ASGKGSNTEAF
11,TRBV5-4,.,TRBJ1-1,ASSLPDRFEAF
13,TRBV27,.,TRBJ2-1,ASSWNRGHYNEQF
12,TRBV5-1,once,TRBJ2-1,ASSWGQLNNEQF
14,TRBV14,.,TRBJ2-1,ASSQWGLAGYNEQF
10,TRBV11-3,.,TRBJ2-2,ASSSYTGELF
12,TRBV29-1,once,TRBJ2-7,SAVQGALSYEQY
12,TRBV23-1,few,TRBJ2-5,ASRRTGEGETQY
14,TRBV6-6,.,TRBJ1-2,ASTYQTGTKVYGYT
14,TRBV7-2,once,TRBJ2-1,ASSLGAGRSYNEQF
11,TRBV30,.,TRBJ2-2,AWSWGRTGELF
14,TRBV5-6,.,TRBJ1-1,ASTPWLGPGNTEAF
12,TRBV6-1,.,TRBJ2-7,ASRQVLAGYEQY
13,TRBV6-1,.,TRBJ2-5,ASSDVRGIQETQY
18,TRBV28,.,TRBJ2-1,ASSSSGGTRPREVINEQF
13,TRBV9,.,TRBJ1-3,ASSVDVVGGNTIY
10,TRBV29-1,.,TRBJ2-7,SVLTGFQEQY
10,TRBV2,.,TRBJ2-7,ASSGQIYEQY
11,TRBV5-1,once,TRBJ1-1,ASNLASNTEAF
15,TRBV19,.,TRBJ1-4,ASSKMSGQVGNEKLF